This is a list of T cell receptor beta chains from one sample in a study of T cells after yellow fever vaccination. TCRdb redid the calling of the 5' RACE reads with MiXCR, one entry per CDR3 protein. The sample consists of about 350,000 distinct CDR3 sequences, 4.1% of them appearing once. The specimen was PBMCs, collected 5 days after the yellow fever booster vaccination. The origin of the receptors is a young man who received the YFV17D yellow fever vaccine. CDR3s include the opening cysteine and the closing phenylalanine or tryptophan. The D gene is left open where the match is weak. Clone size is given for some rows only: seen once, a few or many times, or a class if the clone is expanded.

V: TRBV20-1
J: TRBJ1-5
size: many
D: -
length: 14
CDR3: CSASGSRLHQPQHF
DNA: TGCAGTGCTAGCGGGAGCCGGTTGCATCAGCCCCAGCATTTT

V: TRBV19
J: TRBJ2-3
size: -
D: -
length: 14
CDR3: CACRSELYTDTQYF
DNA: TGTGCCTGTAGATCAGAGCTCTACACAGATACGCAGTATTTT

V: TRBV3-1
J: TRBJ2-6
size: few
D: -
length: 15
CDR3: CASSQGALTANVLTF
DNA: TGTGCCAGCAGCCAGGGGGCTCTGACGGCCAACGTCCTGACTTTC

V: TRBV5-5
J: TRBJ1-5
size: -
D: -
length: 18
CDR3: CASSLARAARHSNQPQHF
DNA: TGTGCCAGCAGCTTGGCCAGGGCCGCTCGACATAGCAATCAGCCCCAGCATTTT

V: TRBV20-1
J: TRBJ1-5
size: -
D: TRBD1
length: 16
CDR3: CSARASTRGGYQPQHF
DNA: TGCAGTGCTAGGGCGTCAACCAGAGGGGGCTATCAGCCCCAGCATTTT

V: TRBV19
J: TRBJ2-7
size: few
D: TRBD1
length: 13
CDR3: CATRDRGSYEQYF
DNA: TGTGCCACGCGGGACAGGGGCTCCTACGAGCAGTACTTC

V: TRBV28
J: TRBJ1-2
size: -
D: TRBD1
length: 14
CDR3: CASSYGQGHYGYTF
DNA: TGTGCCAGCAGTTACGGACAGGGCCACTATGGCTACACCTTC

V: TRBV4-3
J: TRBJ1-5
size: few
D: -
length: 13
CDR3: CASSQDRQQPQHF
DNA: TGCGCCAGCAGCCAAGATCGGCAGCAGCCCCAGCATTTT

V: TRBV7-2
J: TRBJ2-1
size: -
D: TRBD2
length: 17
CDR3: CASSLARLAGPLPEQFF
DNA: TGTGCCAGCAGCTTAGCGAGACTAGCGGGTCCCCTACCTGAGCAGTTCTTC

V: TRBV20-1
J: TRBJ1-5
size: few
D: -
length: 14
CDR3: CSARDQAGWQPQHF
DNA: TGCAGTGCTAGAGATCAGGCAGGGTGGCAGCCCCAGCATTTT

V: TRBV20-1
J: TRBJ1-5
size: -
D: -
length: 14
CDR3: CSASWSRSNQPQHF
DNA: TGCAGTGCTAGTTGGAGCCGGAGCAATCAGCCCCAGCATTTT

V: TRBV5-1
J: TRBJ2-5
size: few
D: -
length: 15
CDR3: CASRSDPIPEETQYF
DNA: TGCGCCAGCCGATCGGACCCCATACCAGAAGAGACCCAGTACTTC

V: TRBV21-1
J: TRBJ1-1
size: -
D: -
length: 17
CDR3: CASSKGGTPPFLAEAFF
DNA: TGTGCCAGCAGCAAAGGGGGGACACCCCCTTTTTTGGCTGAAGCTTTCTTT

V: TRBV2
J: TRBJ2-3
size: few
D: TRBD1
length: 14
CDR3: CASSGTGGADTQYF
DNA: TGTGCCAGCAGTGGAACAGGGGGCGCAGATACGCAGTATTTT

V: TRBV24-1
J: TRBJ2-1
size: many
D: -
length: 16
CDR3: CATSDFSRGIYNEQFF
DNA: TGTGCCACCAGTGATTTTTCCAGGGGAATCTACAATGAGCAGTTCTTC

V: TRBV15
J: TRBJ2-7
size: -
D: TRBD1
length: 16
CDR3: CATSREATGGVLGQYF
DNA: TGTGCCACCAGCAGAGAGGCAACAGGGGGAGTCTTGGGGCAGTACTTC

V: TRBV5-1
J: TRBJ2-7
size: many
D: -
length: 14
CDR3: CASRSEQGFFEQYF
DNA: TGCGCCAGCAGATCGGAGCAGGGGTTCTTCGAGCAGTACTTC

V: TRBV5-6
J: TRBJ2-3
size: many
D: -
length: 15
CDR3: CASSRLVRQGDTQYF
DNA: TGTGCCAGCAGCCGATTAGTCCGGCAGGGGGATACGCAGTATTTT

V: TRBV12-3/TRBV12-4
J: TRBJ1-2
size: -
D: -
length: 10
CDR3: CASMGYGYTF
DNA: TGTGCCAGCATGGGCTATGGCTACACCTTC

V: TRBV6-1
J: TRBJ1-1
size: -
D: -
length: 13
CDR3: CASISRGRTEAFF
DNA: TGTGCCAGCATCTCGAGGGGTCGGACTGAAGCTTTCTTT

V: TRBV12-3/TRBV12-4
J: TRBJ2-7
size: -
D: -
length: 15
CDR3: CASSLIPGLNYEQYF
DNA: TGTGCCAGCAGTTTAATACCCGGACTGAACTACGAGCAGTACTTC

V: TRBV6-5
J: TRBJ1-2
size: few
D: -
length: 14
CDR3: CASSMVLDGYGYTF
DNA: TGTGCCAGCAGCATGGTATTAGACGGATATGGCTACACCTTC

V: TRBV6-2/TRBV6-3
J: TRBJ2-3
size: -
D: TRBD1
length: 19
CDR3: CASSPLVSRTGQSTDTQYF
DNA: TGTGCCAGCAGTCCCCTCGTTTCTCGGACAGGACAGTCCACAGATACGCAGTATTTT

V: TRBV4-3
J: TRBJ1-1
size: few
D: TRBD1
length: 14
CDR3: CASQKGQGVTEAFF
DNA: TGCGCCAGCCAAAAGGGACAGGGGGTCACTGAAGCTTTCTTT

V: TRBV20-1
J: TRBJ1-5
size: -
D: TRBD1
length: 17
CDR3: CSARHGTVAYEGQPQHF
DNA: TGCAGTGCTAGACATGGGACAGTGGCGTATGAAGGTCAGCCCCAGCATTTT

V: TRBV5-1
J: TRBJ2-1
size: few
D: -
length: 14
CDR3: CASQAGTGRGEQFF
DNA: TGCGCCAGCCAGGCAGGGACGGGGAGAGGGGAGCAGTTCTTC

V: TRBV7-9
J: TRBJ1-5
size: -
D: -
length: 13
CDR3: CASSFQGHQPQHF
DNA: TGTGCCAGCAGCTTCCAGGGCCATCAGCCCCAGCATTTT

V: TRBV20-1
J: TRBJ2-5
size: -
D: TRBD2
length: 15
CDR3: CSAREGSGEQETQYF
DNA: TGCAGTGCTAGAGAGGGGAGCGGGGAGCAAGAGACCCAGTACTTC

V: TRBV9
J: TRBJ2-2
size: few
D: TRBD1
length: 15
CDR3: CASSVTGSGTGELFF
DNA: TGTGCCAGCAGCGTGACAGGGTCGGGCACCGGGGAGCTGTTTTTT

V: TRBV6-2/TRBV6-3
J: TRBJ1-1
size: few
D: -
length: 15
CDR3: CASSYFSTSYTEAFF
DNA: TGTGCCAGCAGTTATTTTTCTACGAGTTACACTGAAGCTTTCTTT

V: TRBV9
J: TRBJ1-6
size: -
D: TRBD1
length: 15
CDR3: CASSDRQGYNSPLHF
DNA: TGTGCCAGCAGCGACCGACAGGGGTATAATTCACCCCTCCACTTT

V: TRBV10-3
J: TRBJ2-3
size: many
D: -
length: 12
CDR3: CAIGMTADTQYF
DNA: TGTGCCATCGGGATGACAGCAGATACGCAGTATTTT

V: TRBV18
J: TRBJ1-2
size: few
D: -
length: 13
CDR3: CAMGLGKNYGYTF
DNA: TGTGCCATGGGTCTTGGAAAGAACTATGGCTACACCTTC

V: TRBV6-2/TRBV6-3
J: TRBJ2-3
size: many
D: -
length: 13
CDR3: CASTGAGADTQYF
DNA: TGTGCCAGCACAGGGGCGGGTGCAGATACGCAGTATTTT

V: TRBV5-4
J: TRBJ2-3
size: few
D: -
length: 17
CDR3: CASNHWGRGGPTDTQYF
DNA: TGTGCCAGCAACCACTGGGGGAGGGGGGGCCCGACAGATACGCAGTATTTT

V: TRBV7-8
J: TRBJ1-5
size: -
D: -
length: 17
CDR3: CASSLGPGAIGNQPQHF
DNA: TGTGCCAGCAGCTTAGGTCCGGGGGCGATCGGCAATCAGCCCCAGCATTTT

V: TRBV6-1
J: TRBJ2-3
size: few
D: TRBD2
length: 17
CDR3: CATTPGLAGGYTDTQYF
DNA: TGTGCCACCACACCGGGACTAGCGGGGGGATACACAGATACGCAGTATTTT

V: TRBV6-5
J: TRBJ2-5
size: -
D: TRBD1
length: 13
CDR3: CASRLRGRETQYF
DNA: TGTGCCAGCAGACTCAGGGGGAGAGAGACCCAGTACTTC

V: TRBV5-1
J: TRBJ1-2
size: -
D: -
length: 15
CDR3: CASSPTVPANYGYTF
DNA: TGCGCCAGCAGCCCAACGGTCCCGGCTAACTATGGCTACACCTTC

V: TRBV20-1
J: TRBJ1-2
size: -
D: -
length: 15
CDR3: CSARGSRATNYGYTF
DNA: TGCAGTGCTAGAGGAAGCAGGGCAACGAACTATGGCTACACCTTC

V: TRBV24-1
J: TRBJ1-1
size: -
D: -
length: 17
CDR3: CATSDLHPPDRNTEAFF
DNA: TGTGCCACCAGTGACCTCCACCCCCCCGACAGGAACACTGAAGCTTTCTTT

V: TRBV7-8
J: TRBJ2-3
size: few
D: -
length: 16
CDR3: CASSLVGGTSTDTQYF
DNA: TGTGCCAGCAGCTTAGTTGGGGGGACCAGCACAGATACGCAGTATTTT